The 16 T cell receptor beta chains below come from one sample, sequenced in a study of blood T cell repertoires in COVID-19. This table comes from immunoSEQ multiplex PCR, and its TCRdb copy is limited to in-frame clones, with some not included. The sample yields some 350,000 clones, roughly nine tenths seen once. Sequenced: PBMCs or T cells enriched from blood (not recorded which). The receptors here all came from a young man who had recovered from COVID-19.

The chain employs TRBV28 and TRBJ2-1, with D uncertain. Germline V gene data show CDR1 as MDHEN and CDR2 as SYDVKM. Trimming stripped 7 bases from V and 2 bases from J, with 15 bases between. The CDR3 has 15 amino acids. CDR3 nucleotide sequence: TGTGCCAGCACTCCGGCATGGCGGCCCTACAATGAGCAGTTCTTC. It yields the protein CASTPAWRPYNEQFF.

The chain has TRBV19 and TRBJ1-5, with 7 bases that match TRBD1. V lost 7 bases to trimming and J lost 7 bases; unmatched junction nucleotides: 7. The CDR3 totals 13 residues. Germline assignment: CDR1 LNHDA and CDR2 SQIVND (reference sequence). The CDR3 here is CASTDRVGQPQHF. DNA for the CDR3: TGTGCCAGTACAGACAGGGTAGGGCAGCCCCAGCATTTT.

V usage is TRBV27 and J usage is TRBJ1-6; D remains ambiguous. This CDR3 is built from 14 residues. The V gene lost 3 bases and the J gene lost 10 bases, with 13 bases spanning the gap. Germline V gene sequence: CDR1 MNHEY, CDR2 SMNVEV (reference sequence). In DNA, the CDR3 is TGTGCCAGCAGTTTGGAGGGTTCTAACTCACCCCTCCACTTT. Translation: CASSLEGSNSPLHF.

The chain links TRBV15 to TRBJ2-5; no clear D. The V gene's germline CDR1 is LNHNV and CDR2 YYDKDF (reference sequence). This CDR3 has 15 amino acids. Trimming took 0 bases from V and 7 from J, leaving 15 bases between them. The CDR3 here is CATSRENGGPRTQYF. CDR3 DNA: TGTGCCACCAGCAGAGAGAACGGCGGCCCCAGGACCCAGTACTTC.

The J gene is TRBJ2-7, the V gene TRBV21-1; the D call in the table, TRBD2, was not verified against the DNA. TRBV21-1 is given as a pseudogene. The length of the CDR3 is 16 residues. The CDR3 loop reads CASSARGDYSSYEQYF. For the CDR3, the DNA is TGTGCCAGCAGCGCCCGGGGGGACTACTCCTCCTACGAGCAGTACTTC.

This rearrangement joins TRBV6-2 or TRBV6-3 to TRBJ2-7, with TRBD1 matching 8 bases. After removal of 6 bases from V and 3 bases from J, the junction contained 13 bases not matched to a gene. The CDR3 spans 16 residues. Germline V gene lookup returns CDR1 MNHEY and CDR2 SVGEGT. The CDR3 region has the DNA TGTGCCAGCAGCCCTTGGACAGGGACGCTAAGCTACGAGCAGTACTTC. This gives the protein CASSPWTGTLSYEQYF.

The chain employs TRBV6-5 and TRBJ1-2; no firm D call. Trimming cost V 5 bases and J 1 base, with 11 bases left between them. The germline V gene encodes CDR1 MNHEY and CDR2 SVGAGI. The CDR3 loop spans 14 amino acids. This CDR3 reads CASSTQYINYGYTF. The DNA for the CDR3 is TGTGCCAGCAGTACCCAATACATTAACTATGGCTACACCTTC.

This sequence joins TRBV18 and TRBJ2-7; 9 nucleotides line up with TRBD2. The CDR3 covers 15 residues. Germline V CDR1 and CDR2: KGHSH, LQKENI. V trimming: 3 bases; J trimming: 3 bases; junction bases outside the gene matches: 6. The CDR3 reads CASSPGTSRLYEQYF. The CDR3 DNA sequence: TGTGCCAGCTCACCCGGGACTAGCCGGCTCTACGAGCAGTACTTC.

The genes are TRBV28 and TRBJ1-4; 9 positions match TRBD1. The junction had 8 bases not matched to a gene; V was cut back by 7 bases and J by 5 bases. The CDR3 length is 15 residues. Germline V gives CDR1 MDHEN, CDR2 SYDVKM. CDR3 in DNA: TGTGCCAGCACCTCCGCCGGGACAGGGAATGAAAAACTGTTTTTT. Encoded protein: CASTSAGTGNEKLFF. The variable domain in full, completed from reference TRBV28 and TRBJ1-4, reads DVKVTQSSRYLVKRTGEKVFLECVQDMDHENMFWYRQDPGLGLRLIYFSYDVKMKEKGDIPEGYSVSREKKERFSLILESASTNQTSMYLCASTSAGTGNEKLFFGSGTQLSVL.

The chain recombines TRBV19 with TRBJ2-5; TRBD2 matches at 7 bases. The V gene's germline CDR1 is LNHDA and CDR2 SQIVND (reference sequence). J gave up 4 bases and V 6 bases, and 11 bases lay outside the gene matches. The CDR3 is made up of 15 amino acids. This chain's CDR3 is CASRRDGGSGETQYF. CDR3 sequence (DNA): TGTGCCAGTAGAAGGGACGGGGGGTCTGGAGAGACCCAGTACTTC.

This clone came up once. V and J are TRBV5-1 and TRBJ2-7; 11 bases line up with TRBD2. The CDR3 totals 13 residues. Unmatched junction bases numbered 2, after V lost 2 bases and J lost 7 bases. CDR1 and CDR2 from the germline V gene are SGHRS and YFSETQ. CDR3 protein: CASSFGTSGEQYF. The CDR3 DNA follows: TGCGCCAGCAGCTTCGGGACTAGCGGAGAGCAGTACTTC.

V is TRBV6-5 and J is TRBJ1-6, with D maybe TRBD1 (5 bases). This CDR3 is built from 16 residues. Trimming removed 0 bases from V and 10 bases from J, with 16 bases in between. Per the germline V gene, CDR1 is MNHEY and CDR2 is SVGAGI. The CDR3 nucleotides are TGTGCCAGCAGTTACTCGCGTGGCAGGGTTGGGTCACCCCTCCACTTT. Encoded protein: CASSYSRGRVGSPLHF.

The V and J genes are TRBV28 and TRBJ1-2, with 11 bases identical to TRBD1. Germline CDR1 is MDHEN and CDR2 is SYDVKM. V dropped 6 bases and J dropped 7; count of bases not matched to a gene: 7. The CDR3 sequence is 14 residues long. The CDR3 loop is CASSPGQGAVGYTF. CDR3 nucleotide sequence: TGTGCCAGCAGCCCTGGACAGGGGGCGGTTGGCTACACCTTC.

This chain joins TRBV9 and TRBJ2-2; tentatively, D is TRBD2 (5 bases). Germline V gene lookup returns CDR1 SGDLS and CDR2 YYNGEE. V dropped 6 bases and J dropped 1 base, with 10 bases sitting between them. The CDR3 totals 14 residues. The CDR3 DNA is TGTGCCAGCAAACAAGCGGAGAACACCGGGGAGCTGTTTTTT. Amino acid sequence: CASKQAENTGELFF.

The chain couples TRBV7-3 to TRBJ2-3, with 7 positions matching TRBD2. The CDR3 runs to 15 residues. The V gene's germline CDR1 is SGHTA and CDR2 FQGTGA. The trim removed 6 bases at V and 6 bases at J, leaving 12 bases unmatched. CDR3 sequence (DNA): TGTGCCAGCAGTACGGGGGGAATCAAAGGGGATACGCAGTATTTT. This gives the protein CASSTGGIKGDTQYF.

This rearrangement joins TRBV19 to TRBJ1-2; D is ambiguous. The germline CDR1 and CDR2 sequences are LNHDA and SQIVND (reference sequence). The CDR3 length is 13 residues. The V end was cut by 5 bases, the J end by 4 bases, with 11 bases between. CDR3 sequence (DNA): TGTGCCAGTAGTTCCGGGAAACCCTATGGCTACACCTTC. Residues: CASSSGKPYGYTF.